One sample yielded the 25 T cell receptor beta chains listed below, sequenced in a study of shared T cell receptors in the human thymus. Produced via immunoSEQ multiplex PCR; TCRdb's table is partial and in-frame only. This table holds hundreds of thousands of clones, just under 95% found once. The sequenced sample consisted of thymocytes. The receptors come from a human donor.

CDR3 protein: CASSLDARSGANVLTF. CDR3 bases: TGTGCCAGCAGCTTAGATGCGCGCTCTGGGGCCAACGTCCTGACTTTC. The V and J genes are TRBV11-2 and TRBJ2-6; D unclear. Germline V gene data show CDR1 as SGHAT and CDR2 as FQNNGV. The CDR3 contains 16 residues. Between the trimmed V and J ends, which lost 0 bases and 0 bases, there was a span of 6 bases.

The CDR3 nucleotides are TGTGCCAGTGAGTGGACAGGTTACATATGGGGGGACTACGAGCAGTACTTC. Amino acids: CASEWTGYIWGDYEQYF. This chain links TRBV2 with TRBJ2-7, with a weak D call TRBD1 (7 bases). This CDR3 has 17 residues. Germline lookup yields CDR1 SNHLY and CDR2 FYNNEI. The germline V and J ends were trimmed by 9 bases and 3 bases, with 27 bases remaining between them.

V is TRBV14 and J is TRBJ2-7; tentative D call: TRBD1 (5 bases). V was trimmed by 0 bases and J by 2 bases, leaving 26 bases between them. Germline V gene data show CDR1 as SGHDN and CDR2 as FVKESK. The CDR3 contains 20 residues. CDR3 nucleotides: TGTGCCAGCAGCCAAGAGGGTGGGAATAGGGGCCTAGGACACCCCTACGAGCAGTACTTC. It yields the protein CASSQEGGNRGLGHPYEQYF.

The rearrangement links TRBV27 to TRBJ2-1; 8 bases line up with TRBD2. Per germline, CDR1 MNHEY and CDR2 SMNVEV (reference sequence). V was clipped by 6 bases and J by 8 bases; unmatched bases: 6. This CDR3 region has 13 residues. The CDR3 loop reads CASREREMDEQFF. The CDR3 DNA reads as TGTGCCAGCAGGGAGCGGGAGATGGATGAGCAGTTCTTC.

The chain couples TRBV29-1 to TRBJ2-7; TRBD1 matches 9 bases. The ends lost 3 bases at V and 3 bases at J; junction bases unmatched: 3. The germline CDR1 and CDR2 sequences are SQVTM and ANQGSEA. This CDR3 spans 13 amino acids. The CDR3 DNA reads as TGCAGCGTTGAGGGACAGGGAGGCTACGAGCAGTACTTC. This translates into CSVEGQGGYEQYF.

The V and J genes are TRBV11-2 and TRBJ2-6; 12 bases agree with TRBD1. Germline V gene lookup returns CDR1 SGHAT and CDR2 FQNNGV. V trimming: 0 bases; J trimming: 5 bases; junction bases outside the gene matches: 8. The CDR3 sequence is 19 residues long. The CDR3 sequence: CASSLDPGQGAARANVLTF. The CDR3 DNA reads as TGTGCCAGCAGCTTAGATCCGGGACAGGGGGCAGCAAGGGCCAACGTCCTGACTTTC.

The chain has TRBV7-3 and TRBJ2-1; TRBD2 matches 11 bases. Looked up from germline, CDR1 is SGHTA and CDR2 is FQGTGA. J lost 12 bases, V lost 4 bases, and 17 bases had no gene match. The CDR3 length is 17 residues. The CDR3 reads CASSSVAGGPGGWVQFF. CDR3 nucleotide sequence: TGTGCCAGCAGCTCAGTAGCGGGAGGGCCGGGTGGTTGGGTGCAGTTCTTC. The full variable domain, its missing parts supplied by reference TRBV7-3 and TRBJ2-1, is GAGVSQTPSNKVTEKGKYVELRCDPISGHTALYWYRQSLGQGPEFLIYFQGTGAADDSGLPNDRFFAVRPEGSVSTLKIQRTERGDSAVYLCASSSVAGGPGGWVQFFGPGTRLTVL.

This clone has only one observation. The gene calls are TRBV4-3 and TRBJ2-6; 15 positions agree with TRBD2. Looked up from germline, CDR1 is LGHNA and CDR2 is YSLEER. The J segment lost 0 bases and the V segment lost 6 bases, leaving 12 bases of the junction unmatched. The CDR3 length is 21 residues. In DNA form, the CDR3 reads TGCGCCAGCAGTTGGGGGACTAGCGGGAGGTATCTCCCCTCTGGGGCCAACGTCCTGACTTTC. Translated: CASSWGTSGRYLPSGANVLTF.

This rearrangement joins TRBV7-9 to TRBJ2-7; 9 bases align to TRBD2. This CDR3 has 17 amino acids. Looked up from germline, CDR1 is SEHNR and CDR2 is FQNEAQ (reference sequence). V was pared by 0 bases and J by 6 bases, with 12 bases of the junction left unmatched. The CDR3 sequence: CASSLAGWASGIREQYF. The CDR3 DNA follows: TGTGCCAGCAGCTTAGCTGGTTGGGCTAGCGGGATTCGCGAGCAGTACTTC.

This sequence joins TRBV4-3 and TRBJ1-2; D gene ambiguous. Trimming removed 0 bases from V and 5 bases from J, with 13 bases in between. The CDR3 sequence is 15 residues long. The germline gives CDR1 LGHNA, CDR2 YSLEER. The DNA for the CDR3 is TGCGCCAGCAGCCAAGATCGTACACCCGATTATGGCTACACCTTC. This gives the protein CASSQDRTPDYGYTF.

The V gene is TRBV6-5, the J gene TRBJ2-7, with TRBD1 matching 9 bases. Germline V gene lookup returns CDR1 MNHEY and CDR2 SVGAGI. CDR3 length equals 15 residues. With V trimmed by 7 bases and J by 0 bases, 7 bases remained unmatched. CDR3 region: CASTTGGQSSYEQYF. In DNA, the CDR3 is TGTGCCAGCACCACAGGGGGCCAGAGCTCCTACGAGCAGTACTTC.

V usage is TRBV11-2 and J usage is TRBJ2-3, with D possibly being TRBD1 or TRBD2 (7 bases each). Germline CDR1 SGHAT, CDR2 FQNNGV. V was clipped by 1 base and J by 4 bases, with 18 bases between them. This CDR3 has 17 amino acids. CDR3 nucleotides: TGTGCCAGCAGCTTAGTAGGGTGGGGAGGGGGCTCAGATACGCAGTATTTT. Residues: CASSLVGWGGGSDTQYF.

The rearrangement joins TRBV5-6 to TRBJ2-4; TRBD1 matches 7 bases. V lost 0 bases and J lost 0; bases outside the gene matches: 3. The CDR3 runs to 16 residues. The V gene's germline CDR1 is SGHDT and CDR2 YYEEEE. CDR3 sequence (DNA): TGTGCCAGCAGCTTGGGGGACAGTCTAGCCAAAAACATTCAGTACTTC. It specifies CASSLGDSLAKNIQYF.

The chain uses TRBV27 and TRBJ2-1; 10 bases line up with TRBD2. Germline V gives CDR1 MNHEY, CDR2 SMNVEV (reference sequence). This CDR3 is built from 16 residues. J lost 7 bases, V lost 4 bases, and 10 bases had no gene match. The CDR3: CASSYNSSGRKNEQFF. CDR3 sequence (DNA): TGTGCCAGCAGTTACAACTCTAGCGGGAGAAAGAATGAGCAGTTCTTC.

The chain links TRBV10-3 to TRBJ2-5; D tentatively fits TRBD1 or TRBD2 (6 bases each). With 0 bases removed from V and 5 bases from J, the gap between germline ends came to 16 bases. From germline, CDR1 is ENHRY and CDR2 SYGVKD. The CDR3 loop spans 16 amino acids. The chain's CDR3 is CAISESTGGHPETQYF. The CDR3 DNA sequence: TGTGCCATCAGTGAGTCCACCGGGGGACACCCGGAGACCCAGTACTTC.

Only one count was recorded for this clone. The chain recombines TRBV2 with TRBJ1-1; no clear D. Looked up from germline, CDR1 is SNHLY and CDR2 is FYNNEI. The V end was cut by 7 bases, the J end by 9 bases, with 9 bases between. The CDR3 is made up of 10 amino acids. Here the CDR3 DNA reads TGTGCCAGCAAAACCCCTAAAGCTTTCTTT. The encoded protein is CASKTPKAFF. Looking up the rest from reference TRBV2 and TRBJ1-1 gives the full variable domain: EPEVTQTPSHQVTQMGQEVILRCVPISNHLYFYWYRQILGQKVEFLVSFYNNEISEKSEIFDDQFSVERPDGSNFTLKIRSTKLEDSAMYFCASKTPKAFFGQGTRLTVV.

This CDR3 reads CASSWDRGCSGANVLTF. The CDR3 coding sequence is TGTGCCAGCAGCTGGGACAGGGGCTGCTCTGGGGCCAACGTCCTGACTTTC. J is TRBJ2-6 and V is TRBV28; 10 bases match TRBD1. The CDR3 sequence is 17 residues long. V lost 6 bases and J lost 0; bases outside the gene matches: 5. The germline gives CDR1 MDHEN, CDR2 SYDVKM.

This rearrangement joins TRBV25-1 to TRBJ2-7, with TRBD1 identical over 9 bases. The CDR3 extends over 15 amino acids. Germline V lookup: CDR1 MGHDK, CDR2 SYGVNS. V shed 5 bases and J 3 bases; nucleotides not matched to a gene: 8. The CDR3 is CASSPIGTGNYEQYF. The CDR3 region has the DNA TGTGCCAGCAGTCCGATAGGGACAGGGAACTACGAGCAGTACTTC.

The chain links TRBV27 to TRBJ2-1; D is undetermined. V gave up 0 bases and J gave up 5 bases, with 11 bases separating them. The CDR3 length is 15 residues. Germline values: CDR1 MNHEY, CDR2 SMNVEV (reference sequence). The CDR3 nucleotides read TGTGCCAGCAGTTTATCCCCGGCAGTAGACAATGAGCAGTTCTTC. Translating gives CASSLSPAVDNEQFF.

The chain uses TRBV18 and TRBJ2-1, with 8 bases fitting TRBD2. Trimming took 2 bases from V and 4 from J; bases not matched to a gene: 4. The CDR3 runs 15 residues. The germline V gene encodes CDR1 KGHSH and CDR2 LQKENI. The chain's CDR3 is CASSPESGGYNEQFF. The CDR3 nucleotides are TGTGCCAGCTCACCAGAAAGCGGGGGTTACAATGAGCAGTTCTTC.

This clone was seen only a few times. This chain uses TRBV28 with TRBJ1-2, with TRBD1 identical over 7 bases. After removal of 6 bases from V and 3 bases from J, the junction contained 10 bases not matched to a gene. From germline, CDR1 is MDHEN and CDR2 SYDVKM. The CDR3 loop spans 15 amino acids. In nucleotides, the CDR3 is TGTGCCAGCAGCCCAAGTGGGGACAGTCACTATGGCTACACCTTC. It translates to CASSPSGDSHYGYTF.

The V gene is TRBV28, the J gene TRBJ1-4, with D possibly matching TRBD1 (6 bases). This CDR3 is 16 amino acids long. V shed 3 bases and J shed 7 bases, with 18 bases lying between them. The V gene's germline CDR1 is MDHEN and CDR2 SYDVKM. CDR3 sequence reads: CASSLCPTGGGEKLFF. The DNA of the CDR3 is TGTGCCAGCAGTTTGTGTCCCACAGGAGGGGGTGAAAAACTGTTTTTT. Complete variable domain (other parts from reference TRBV28 and TRBJ1-4): DVKVTQSSRYLVKRTGEKVFLECVQDMDHENMFWYRQDPGLGLRLIYFSYDVKMKEKGDIPEGYSVSREKKERFSLILESASTNQTSMYLCASSLCPTGGGEKLFFGSGTQLSVL.

The rearrangement links TRBV12-5 to TRBJ2-1, with TRBD2 matching 14 bases. Germline CDR1 LGHNT, CDR2 FRNRAP. V lost 0 bases to trimming and J lost 2 bases; unmatched junction nucleotides: 9. The CDR3 sequence is 20 residues long. CDR3 protein: CASGLVEGTSGRKAYNEQFF. The CDR3 DNA follows: TGTGCTAGTGGTTTGGTAGAGGGGACTAGCGGGAGAAAAGCCTACAATGAGCAGTTCTTC.

The chain joins TRBV7-2 to TRBJ2-7; D gene ambiguous. The CDR3 extends over 14 amino acids. Germline-derived CDR1 and CDR2 are SGHTA and FQGNSA. Deletions cut 3 bases from V and 3 bases from J, with 12 bases between. CDR3 amino acids: CASSFGSDLYEQYF. The CDR3 nucleotides read TGTGCCAGCAGCTTCGGGTCAGATCTCTACGAGCAGTACTTC.

This chain uses TRBV6-5 with TRBJ1-5, with D possibly TRBD1 on 6 matching bases. Trimming shortened V by 0 bases and J by 2 bases, and 8 bases separated the two germline ends. CDR1 is MNHEY, CDR2 SVGAGI, per germline. CDR3 size: 15 residues. This CDR3 reads CASSYSRGGNQPQHF. The CDR3, as DNA: TGTGCCAGCAGTTACTCGAGGGGGGGCAATCAGCCCCAGCATTTT.